The entry that follows covers one TCR beta chain sequence. This sample stems from a study of CD8 T cells in Susac syndrome. Reverse transcription of 0.5 to 1 ug RNA was performed with random hexamers. One entry per CDR3 protein, called by TCRdb with MiXCR from the immunoSEQ multiplex PCR reads. The table has 250,000 to 300,000 distinct CDR3 sequences, approximately 81% seen once; the top ten hold over 0.095%. The CDR3 covers 16 residues. The ends were cut back, 2 bases at V and 8 bases at J, with 20 bases in the middle. Per the germline V gene, CDR1 is LNHDA and CDR2 is SQIVND (reference sequence). Sequences were obtained from CD8+ T cells from PBMCs. The sequence was collected from a human donor with multiple sclerosis. The chain joins TRBV19 to TRBJ2-3, with D perhaps matching TRBD2 (5 bases). The CDR3 reads CASSIIATGSRVTQYF. CDR3 sequence (DNA): TGTGCCAGTAGTATAATCGCTACGGGGTCAAGGGTTACGCAGTATTTT.